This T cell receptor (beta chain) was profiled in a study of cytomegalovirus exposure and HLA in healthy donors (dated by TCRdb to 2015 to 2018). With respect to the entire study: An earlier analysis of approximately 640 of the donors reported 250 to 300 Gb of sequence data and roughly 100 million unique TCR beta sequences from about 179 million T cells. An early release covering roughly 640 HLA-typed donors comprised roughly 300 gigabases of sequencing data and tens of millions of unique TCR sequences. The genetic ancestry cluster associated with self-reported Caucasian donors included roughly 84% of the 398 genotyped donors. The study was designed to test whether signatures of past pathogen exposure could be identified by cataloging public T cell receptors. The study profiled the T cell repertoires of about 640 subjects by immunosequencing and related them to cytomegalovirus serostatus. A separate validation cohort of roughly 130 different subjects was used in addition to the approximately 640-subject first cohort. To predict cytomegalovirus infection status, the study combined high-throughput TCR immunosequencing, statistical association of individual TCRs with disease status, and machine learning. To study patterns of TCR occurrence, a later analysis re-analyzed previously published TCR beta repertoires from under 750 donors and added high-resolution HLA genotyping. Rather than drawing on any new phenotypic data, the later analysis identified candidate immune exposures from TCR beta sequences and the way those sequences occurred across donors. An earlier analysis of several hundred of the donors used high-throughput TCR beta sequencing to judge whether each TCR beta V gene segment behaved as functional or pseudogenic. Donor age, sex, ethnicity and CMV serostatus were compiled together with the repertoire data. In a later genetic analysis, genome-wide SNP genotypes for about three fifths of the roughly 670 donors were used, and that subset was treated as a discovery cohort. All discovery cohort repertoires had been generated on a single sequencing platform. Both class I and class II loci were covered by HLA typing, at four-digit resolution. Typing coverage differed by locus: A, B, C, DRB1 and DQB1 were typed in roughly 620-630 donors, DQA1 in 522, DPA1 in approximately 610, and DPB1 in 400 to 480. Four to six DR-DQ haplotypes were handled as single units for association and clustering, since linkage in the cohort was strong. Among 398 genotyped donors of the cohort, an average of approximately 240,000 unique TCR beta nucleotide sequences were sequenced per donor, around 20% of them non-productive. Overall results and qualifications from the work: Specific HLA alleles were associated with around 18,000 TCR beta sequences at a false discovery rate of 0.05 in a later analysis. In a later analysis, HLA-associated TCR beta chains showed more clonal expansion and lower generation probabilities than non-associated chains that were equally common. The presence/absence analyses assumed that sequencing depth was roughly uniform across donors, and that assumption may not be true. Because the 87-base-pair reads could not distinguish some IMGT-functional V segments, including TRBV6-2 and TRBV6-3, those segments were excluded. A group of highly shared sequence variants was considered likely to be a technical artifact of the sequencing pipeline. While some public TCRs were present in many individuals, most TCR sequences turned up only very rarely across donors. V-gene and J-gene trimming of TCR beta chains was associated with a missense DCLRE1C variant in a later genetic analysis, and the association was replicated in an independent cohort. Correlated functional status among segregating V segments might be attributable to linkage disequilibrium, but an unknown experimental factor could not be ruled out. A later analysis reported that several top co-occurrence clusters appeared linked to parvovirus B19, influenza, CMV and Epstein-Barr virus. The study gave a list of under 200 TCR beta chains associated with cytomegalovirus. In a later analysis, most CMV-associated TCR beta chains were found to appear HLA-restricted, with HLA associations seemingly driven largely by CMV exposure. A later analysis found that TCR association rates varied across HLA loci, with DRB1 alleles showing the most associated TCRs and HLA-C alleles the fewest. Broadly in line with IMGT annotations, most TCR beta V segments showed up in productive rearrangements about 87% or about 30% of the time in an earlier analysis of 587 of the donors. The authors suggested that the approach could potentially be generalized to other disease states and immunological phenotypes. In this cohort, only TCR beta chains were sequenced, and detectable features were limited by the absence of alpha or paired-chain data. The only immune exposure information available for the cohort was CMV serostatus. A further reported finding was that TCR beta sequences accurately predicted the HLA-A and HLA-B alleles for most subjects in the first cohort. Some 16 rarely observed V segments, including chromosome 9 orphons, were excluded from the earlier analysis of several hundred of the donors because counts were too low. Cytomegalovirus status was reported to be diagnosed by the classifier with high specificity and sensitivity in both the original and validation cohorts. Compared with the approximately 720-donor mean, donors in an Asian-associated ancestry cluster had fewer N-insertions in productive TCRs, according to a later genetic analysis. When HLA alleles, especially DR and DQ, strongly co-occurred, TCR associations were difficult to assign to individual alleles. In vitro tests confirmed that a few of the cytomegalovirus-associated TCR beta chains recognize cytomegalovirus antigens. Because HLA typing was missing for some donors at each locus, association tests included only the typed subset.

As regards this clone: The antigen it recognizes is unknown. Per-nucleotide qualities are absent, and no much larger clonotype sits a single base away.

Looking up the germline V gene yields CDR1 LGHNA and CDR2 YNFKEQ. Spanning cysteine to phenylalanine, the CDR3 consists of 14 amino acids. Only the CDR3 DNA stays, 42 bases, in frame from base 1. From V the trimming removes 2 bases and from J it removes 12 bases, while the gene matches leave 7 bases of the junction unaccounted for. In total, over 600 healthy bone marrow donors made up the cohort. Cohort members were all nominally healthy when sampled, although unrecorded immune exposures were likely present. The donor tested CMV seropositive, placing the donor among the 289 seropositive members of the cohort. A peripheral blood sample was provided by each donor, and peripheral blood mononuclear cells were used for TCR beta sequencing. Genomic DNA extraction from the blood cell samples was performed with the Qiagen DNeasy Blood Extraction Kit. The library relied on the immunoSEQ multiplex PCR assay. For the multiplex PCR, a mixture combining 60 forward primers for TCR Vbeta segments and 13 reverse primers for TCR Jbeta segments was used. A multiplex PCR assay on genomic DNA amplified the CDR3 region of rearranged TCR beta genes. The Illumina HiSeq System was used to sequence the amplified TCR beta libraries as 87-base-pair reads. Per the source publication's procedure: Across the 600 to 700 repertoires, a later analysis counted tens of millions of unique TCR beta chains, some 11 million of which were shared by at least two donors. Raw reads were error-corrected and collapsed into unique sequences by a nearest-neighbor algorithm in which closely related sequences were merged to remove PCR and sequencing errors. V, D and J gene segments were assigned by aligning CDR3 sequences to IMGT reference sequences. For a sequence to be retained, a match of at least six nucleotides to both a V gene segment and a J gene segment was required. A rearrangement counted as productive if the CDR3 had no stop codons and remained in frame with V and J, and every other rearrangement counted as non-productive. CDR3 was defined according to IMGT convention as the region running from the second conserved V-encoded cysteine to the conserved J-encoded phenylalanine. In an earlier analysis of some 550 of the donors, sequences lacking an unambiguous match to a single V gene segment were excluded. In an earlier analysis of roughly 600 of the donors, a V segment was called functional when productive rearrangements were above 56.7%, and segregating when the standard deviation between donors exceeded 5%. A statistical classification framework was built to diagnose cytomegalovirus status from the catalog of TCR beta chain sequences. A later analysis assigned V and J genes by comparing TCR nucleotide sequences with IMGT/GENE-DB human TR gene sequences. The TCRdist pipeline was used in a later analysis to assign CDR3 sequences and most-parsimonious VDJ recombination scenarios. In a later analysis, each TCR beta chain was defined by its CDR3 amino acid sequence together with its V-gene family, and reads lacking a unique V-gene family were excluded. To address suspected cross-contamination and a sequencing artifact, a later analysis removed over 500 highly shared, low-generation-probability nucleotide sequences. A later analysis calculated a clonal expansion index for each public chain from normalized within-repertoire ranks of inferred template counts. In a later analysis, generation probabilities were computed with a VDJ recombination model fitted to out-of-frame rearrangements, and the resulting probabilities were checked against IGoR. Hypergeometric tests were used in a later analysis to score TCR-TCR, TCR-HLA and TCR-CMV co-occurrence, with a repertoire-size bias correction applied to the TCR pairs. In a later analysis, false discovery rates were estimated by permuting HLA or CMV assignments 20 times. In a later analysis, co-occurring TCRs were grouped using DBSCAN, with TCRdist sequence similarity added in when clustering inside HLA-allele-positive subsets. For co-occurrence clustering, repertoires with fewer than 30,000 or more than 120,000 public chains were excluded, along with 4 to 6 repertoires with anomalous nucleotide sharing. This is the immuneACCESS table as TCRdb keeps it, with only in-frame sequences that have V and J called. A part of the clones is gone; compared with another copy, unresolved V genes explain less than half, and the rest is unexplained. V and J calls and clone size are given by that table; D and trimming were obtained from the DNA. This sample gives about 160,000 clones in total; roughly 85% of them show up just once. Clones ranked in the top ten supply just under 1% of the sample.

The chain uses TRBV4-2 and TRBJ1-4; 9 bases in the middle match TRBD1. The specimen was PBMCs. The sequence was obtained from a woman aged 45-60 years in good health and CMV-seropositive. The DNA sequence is TGTGCCAGCAGCCAAAGGGACAGGGAAGGGGAACTGTTTTTT. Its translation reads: CASSQRDREGELFF.